The 19 T cell receptor beta chains given below trace back to one sample, sequenced in a study of response to subunit inactivated influenza vaccine (dated by TCRdb to between 2017 and 2018). Library method: RT-PCR. The sequencing machine was an Illumina HiSeq 2500. TCRdb took the public reads, trimmed them with fastp at Q25, ran MiXCR for clone calling and kept in-frame beta chains. Records with the same CDR3 protein are collapsed into one entry carrying the most frequent genes and DNA. The sample records 600,000 to 700,000 distinct CDR3 sequences, 11% to 15% of which are singletons. Of the sample, 7.6% falls within the top ten clones. The material sequenced was PBMCs from blood, taken less than 15 days before vaccination. Every receptor here comes from a man in his fifties who received an inactivated influenza vaccine. Donor details come from another sample of the same person, matched by shared clones.

This clonotype came up a few times. The chain has TRBV7-9 and TRBJ2-1; 8 bases are a match to TRBD2. V shed 2 bases and J 9 bases; nucleotides not matched to a gene: 9. This CDR3 contains 15 residues. Germline V CDR1 and CDR2: SEHNR, FQNEAQ (reference sequence). The CDR3 nucleotides are TGTGCCAGCAGCTTATTCTCAAGCGGGAGTGGTGAGCAGTTCTTC. Encoded protein: CASSLFSSGSGEQFF.

This clonotype was seen a handful of times. The V and J genes are TRBV4-3 and TRBJ2-1; 7 positions match TRBD2. Germline V gives CDR1 LGHNA, CDR2 YSLEER. The CDR3 consists of 16 residues. V was pared by 3 bases and J by 4 bases, with 9 bases of the junction left unmatched. The CDR3 protein is CASSHSALAAYNEQFF. The CDR3 nucleotides read TGCGCCAGCAGCCATTCTGCTCTAGCGGCATACAATGAGCAGTTCTTC.

This clonotype was seen a few times. The V gene is TRBV27, the J gene TRBJ2-3, with 10 bases identical to TRBD1. Germline V CDR1 and CDR2: MNHEY, SMNVEV (reference sequence). The CDR3 runs to 16 residues. The V and J ends lost 5 bases and 2 bases, in that order; junction bases with no gene match: 7. The CDR3 DNA follows: TGTGCCAGCAGTCCGAAGGGACAGGGGATCACAGATACGCAGTATTTT. This gives the protein CASSPKGQGITDTQYF.

There are a few counts of this clonotype. The chain combines TRBV12-3 or TRBV12-4 with TRBJ2-5; 10 positions agree with TRBD1. After removal of 5 bases from V and 5 bases from J, the junction contained 11 bases not matched to a gene. The CDR3 has 16 residues. The CDR3 region is CASSTGRQGAWETQYF. The CDR3 region has the DNA TGTGCCAGCAGTACCGGGCGACAGGGGGCATGGGAGACCCAGTACTTC.

This clonotype appeared a few times. This chain joins TRBV7-2 and TRBJ2-4; 10 nucleotides match TRBD2. The CDR3 is 16 residues long. Germline V gene data show CDR1 as SGHTA and CDR2 as FQGNSA. The trim removed 6 bases at V and 0 bases at J, leaving 5 bases unmatched. CDR3 in amino acids: CASSPTSGVAKNIQYF. In DNA form, the CDR3 reads TGTGCCAGCAGTCCAACTAGCGGGGTAGCCAAAAACATTCAGTACTTC.

In its sample, this clonotype was seen a few times. The chain is built from TRBV7-2 and TRBJ1-4; TRBD1 agrees at 9 bases. The CDR3 consists of 14 residues. V gave up 2 bases and J gave up 11 bases; unmatched junction bases: 6. Germline CDR1 is SGHTA and CDR2 is FQGNSA. Written as DNA, the CDR3 is TGTGCCAGCAGCTTATCGACAGGGGGGACGAAACTGTTTTTT. This gives the protein CASSLSTGGTKLFF.

This clonotype was recorded a few times. The V and J genes are TRBV29-1 and TRBJ2-2, with 7 positions matching TRBD2. CDR1 SQVTM and CDR2 ANQGSEA come from the germline V gene. This CDR3 has 15 residues. The V gene end was trimmed by 6 bases and the J gene end by 2 bases; junction bases not matched to a gene: 9. CDR3 residues: CSVRRAGANTGELFF. The DNA for the CDR3 is TGCAGCGTCCGGCGGGCGGGAGCTAACACCGGGGAGCTGTTTTTT.

There are a few counts of this clonotype. The chain has TRBV15 and TRBJ2-3; D not certain. Trimming left V 5 bases short and J 5 bases short, with 17 bases between. This CDR3 is 15 amino acids long. Germline CDR1 reads LNHNV; CDR2 reads YYDKDF (reference sequence). The CDR3: CATSPARLRGDTQYF. DNA of the CDR3: TGTGCCACCAGCCCTGCGAGACTTCGCGGAGATACGCAGTATTTT. The whole variable domain, remainder taken from reference TRBV15 and TRBJ2-3, is DAMVIQNPRYQVTQFGKPVTLSCSQTLNHNVMYWYQQKSSQAPKLLFHYYDKDFNNEADTPDNFQSRRPNTSFCFLDIRSPGLGDTAMYLCATSPARLRGDTQYFGPGTRLTVL.

The V and J genes are TRBV5-1 and TRBJ1-4; D is unclear. Between the trimmed V and J ends, which lost 4 bases and 0 bases, there was a span of 10 bases. This CDR3 spans 15 amino acids. The germline gives CDR1 SGHRS, CDR2 YFSETQ. CDR3 nucleotides: TGCGCCAGCAGCCCCACACCTGCAACTAATGAAAAACTGTTTTTT. Its protein product is CASSPTPATNEKLFF.

This clonotype occurred a few times. One end of the junction fails to match germline, which may point to a read error. The rearrangement uses TRBV7-7 and TRBJ2-5, with D tentatively TRBD2 (6 bases). Germline loops: CDR1 SSHAT, CDR2 FNYEAQ (reference sequence). The CDR3 loop spans 16 amino acids. CDR3 DNA: TGTGCTAGCAGCTTGGGAGTGGCGGGGCTGGGGGAGACCCAGTACTTC. Its protein product is CASSLGVAGLGETQYF.

The V call is TRBV6-1, the J call TRBJ1-4; 10 bases match TRBD1. The germline gives CDR1 MNHNS, CDR2 SASEGT. V shed 7 bases, J shed 5 bases, and the junction held 4 bases outside the gene matches. This CDR3 has 14 amino acids. DNA for the CDR3: TGTGCCAGCACCTGGACAGGGGGGAATGAAAAACTGTTTTTT. This encodes CASTWTGGNEKLFF.

The J gene is TRBJ1-3, the V gene TRBV5-4; D is undetermined. CDR1 and CDR2 from the germline V gene are SGHNT and YYREEE (reference sequence). This CDR3 is 15 amino acids long. The V end was cut by 0 bases, the J end by 8 bases, with 15 bases between. CDR3 loop: CASSLAPRSGDTIYF. CDR3 coding DNA: TGTGCCAGCAGCTTGGCGCCCCGGTCTGGGGACACCATATATTTT.

The V gene is TRBV7-2, the J gene TRBJ1-2; no firm D call. Germline-derived CDR1 and CDR2 are SGHTA and FQGNSA. The CDR3 sequence is 13 residues long. V was shortened by 1 base and J by 8 bases, with 11 bases between the two germline ends. Written as DNA, the CDR3 is TGTGCCAGCAGCTTAGGACGGAGGGAAGGCTACACCTTC. It encodes CASSLGRREGYTF.

This clonotype was recorded many times. The CDR3 DNA reads TGTGCCAGCAGCGTAGGTGGGTCGACAGTCGAAAAACTGTTTTTT. Translating it yields CASSVGGSTVEKLFF. The rearrangement links TRBV9 to TRBJ1-4, with TRBD1 as a possible D gene (5 bases). V shed 0 bases and J shed 8 bases, with 14 bases lying between them. Germline V lookup: CDR1 SGDLS, CDR2 YYNGEE. The CDR3 is 15 amino acids.

This clonotype was seen many times. This chain links TRBV11-2 with TRBJ2-1; TRBD1 matches at 9 bases. CDR3 size: 17 residues. V shed 4 bases, J shed 0 bases, and the junction held 7 bases outside the gene matches. Per the germline V gene, CDR1 is SGHAT and CDR2 is FQNNGV. For the CDR3, the DNA is TGTGCCAGCAGCTGGGGGACAGGGATCAGCTCCTACAATGAGCAGTTCTTC. It translates to CASSWGTGISSYNEQFF.

The J gene is TRBJ2-1, the V gene TRBV29-1, with 9 nucleotides matching TRBD1. Losses at the gene ends were 7 bases for V and 5 bases for J; bases not matched to a gene: 12. The CDR3 spans 15 residues. Germline assignment: CDR1 SQVTM and CDR2 ANQGSEA. CDR3 sequence: CSGGPTDRGHNEQFF. DNA for the CDR3: TGCAGCGGCGGCCCGACGGACAGGGGCCACAATGAGCAGTTCTTC.

The chain combines TRBV10-3 with TRBJ2-3; 10 nucleotides align to TRBD2. Trimming cost V 11 bases and J 0 bases; bases outside gene matches: 8. CDR3 size: 15 residues. Germline loops: CDR1 ENHRY, CDR2 SYGVKD. The DNA of the CDR3 is TGTGCCGTCACTAGCGGGGTCACTAGCACAGATACGCAGTATTTT. It codes for CAVTSGVTSTDTQYF.

There are a few counts of this clonotype. The chain joins TRBV7-2 to TRBJ2-3; possible D gene TRBD2, 5 bases. Germline lookup yields CDR1 SGHTA and CDR2 FQGNSA. V lost 5 bases to trimming and J lost 0 bases, with 9 bases between them. The CDR3 is made up of 14 amino acids. CDR3 region: CASSETISTDTQYF. The CDR3 bases are TGTGCCAGCAGCGAGACTATAAGCACAGATACGCAGTATTTT. Full variable domain (rest looked up from reference TRBV7-2 and TRBJ2-3): GAGVSQSPSNKVTEKGKDVELRCDPISGHTALYWYRQSLGQGLEFLIYFQGNSAPDKSGLPSDRFSAERTGGSVSTLTIQRTQQEDSAVYLCASSETISTDTQYFGPGTRLTVL.

This clonotype was seen only a few times. The chain combines TRBV28 with TRBJ1-2, with 10 bases aligning to TRBD1. Germline loops: CDR1 MDHEN, CDR2 SYDVKM. The CDR3 contains 13 residues. J lost 6 bases, V lost 6 bases, and 4 bases had no gene match. CDR3 loop: CASRTGTGDGYTF. In nucleotides, the CDR3 is TGTGCCAGCAGAACCGGGACAGGGGATGGCTACACCTTC.